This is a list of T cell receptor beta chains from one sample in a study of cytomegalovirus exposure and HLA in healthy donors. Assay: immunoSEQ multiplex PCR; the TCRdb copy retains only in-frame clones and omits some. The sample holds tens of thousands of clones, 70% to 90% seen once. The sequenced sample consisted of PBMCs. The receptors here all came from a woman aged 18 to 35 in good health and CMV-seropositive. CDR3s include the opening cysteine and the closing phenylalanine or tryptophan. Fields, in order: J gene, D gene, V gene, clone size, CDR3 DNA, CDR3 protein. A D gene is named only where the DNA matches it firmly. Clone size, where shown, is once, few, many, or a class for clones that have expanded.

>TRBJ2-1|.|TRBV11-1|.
TGTGCCAGCAGCTTAGGAAGAGGGGCCGGGAGCGTTAATGAGCAGTTCTTC
CASSLGRGAGSVNEQFF
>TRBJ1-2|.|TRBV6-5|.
TGTGCCAGCAGAGGGGTACAGGGAGCTACCTATGGCTACACCTTC
CASRGVQGATYGYTF
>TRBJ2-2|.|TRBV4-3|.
TGCGCCAGCAGCCAAGAAATAGTCACCGGGGAGCTGTTTTTT
CASSQEIVTGELFF
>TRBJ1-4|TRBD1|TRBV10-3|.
TGTGCCATCAGCAGACAGGGGGTTACAACTAATGAAAAACTGTTTTTT
CAISRQGVTTNEKLFF
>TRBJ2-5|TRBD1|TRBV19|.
TGTGCCAGTAGTCCGAGCCGACAGGGTAACCAAGAGACCCAGTACTTC
CASSPSRQGNQETQYF
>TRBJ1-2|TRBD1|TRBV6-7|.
TGTGCCAGCAGCCTATGGAGGGACAGGGGGCGACTACTATATGGCTACACCTTC
CASSLWRDRGRLLYGYTF
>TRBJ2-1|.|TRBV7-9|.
TGTGCCAGCAGCTTAGAGGGGCTGGGAAATGAGCAGTTCTTC
CASSLEGLGNEQFF
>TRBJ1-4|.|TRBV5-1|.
TGCGCCAGCAGCCCACGGCCGGGGACAACTAATGAAAAACTGTTTTTT
CASSPRPGTTNEKLFF
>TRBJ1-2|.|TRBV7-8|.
TGTGCCAGCAGCCCCAACAGGGTACCGAAGGCGGACTATGGCTACACCTTC
CASSPNRVPKADYGYTF
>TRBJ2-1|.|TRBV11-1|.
TGTGCCAGCAGCTCATTAGACAAAGACATAGATGAGCAGTTCTTC
CASSSLDKDIDEQFF
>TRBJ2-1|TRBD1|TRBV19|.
TGTGCCAGTAGTTTTTCTTCCAGGGGGCATGATGAGCAGTTCTTC
CASSFSSRGHDEQFF
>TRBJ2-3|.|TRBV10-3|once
TGTGCCATCAGGACTAGTGGCCCTGGGGATACGCAGTATTTT
CAIRTSGPGDTQYF
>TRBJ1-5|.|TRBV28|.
TGTGCCAGCAGTCAGCTGACAGGCCGAAATCAGCCCCAGCATTTT
CASSQLTGRNQPQHF
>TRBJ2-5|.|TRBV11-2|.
TGTGCCAGCAGCTCCAGGACAGTCTTCGTGGAGACCCAGTACTTC
CASSSRTVFVETQYF
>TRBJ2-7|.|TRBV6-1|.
TGTGCCAGCAGTGAAGCAACAGGCTCCTACGAGCAGTACTTC
CASSEATGSYEQYF
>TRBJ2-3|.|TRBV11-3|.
TGTGCCAGCAGCCAAAGCAGGGATACGCAGTATTTT
CASSQSRDTQYF
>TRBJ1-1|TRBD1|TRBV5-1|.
TGCGCCAGCAGCTACGATACCGGGACAGGGTGGACTGAAGCTTTCTTT
CASSYDTGTGWTEAFF
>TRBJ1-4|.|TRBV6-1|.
TGTGCCAGCAGCGACGGGACTGCTAATGAAAAACTGTTTTTT
CASSDGTANEKLFF
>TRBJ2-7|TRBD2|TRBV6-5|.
TGTGCCAGCAGTTACTCGGCGACTAGCGGGCACTACGAGCAGTACTTC
CASSYSATSGHYEQYF
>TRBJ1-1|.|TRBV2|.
TGTGCCAGCAGTGAATTTGGGCACATGAACACTGAAGCTTTCTTT
CASSEFGHMNTEAFF
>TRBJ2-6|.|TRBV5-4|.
TGTGCCAGCAGCCACACAGGCGGTGGGGCCAACGTCCTGACTTTC
CASSHTGGGANVLTF
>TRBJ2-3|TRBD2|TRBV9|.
TGTGCCAGCAGCGTAAGCGGGGGGTCCGCAGATACGCAGTATTTT
CASSVSGGSADTQYF
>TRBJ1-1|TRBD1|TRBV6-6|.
TGTGCCAGCAGTCAGACAGGGGGCAGAACTGAAGCTTTCTTT
CASSQTGGRTEAFF
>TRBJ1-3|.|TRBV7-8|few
TGTGCCAGCAGCTTTTCCGGCTCTGGAAACACCATATATTTT
CASSFSGSGNTIYF
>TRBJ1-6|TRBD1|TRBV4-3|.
TGCGCCAGCAGCCAAGATGGGCCGGGACAGGGGAGGTTCTCCTATAATTCACCCCTCCACTTT
CASSQDGPGQGRFSYNSPLHF
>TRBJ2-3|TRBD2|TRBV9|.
TGTGCCAGCAGCGTAACGGGAGGGAATACGCAGTATTTT
CASSVTGGNTQYF
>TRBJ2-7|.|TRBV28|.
TGTGCCAGCAGAGCTCCGACTAGAAACTACGAGCAGTACTTC
CASRAPTRNYEQYF